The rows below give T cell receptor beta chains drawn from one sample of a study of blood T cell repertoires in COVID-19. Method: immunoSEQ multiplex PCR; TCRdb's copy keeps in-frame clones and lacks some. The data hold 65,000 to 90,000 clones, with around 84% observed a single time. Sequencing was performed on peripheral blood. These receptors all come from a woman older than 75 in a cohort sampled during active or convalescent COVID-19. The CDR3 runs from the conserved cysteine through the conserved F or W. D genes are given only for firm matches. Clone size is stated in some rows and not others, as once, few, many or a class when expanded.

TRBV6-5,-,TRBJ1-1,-,TGTGCCAGCAAGACCGGGACTGCTGACACTGAAGCTTTCTTT,CASKTGTADTEAFF
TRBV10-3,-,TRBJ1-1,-,TGTGCCATCAGTATGACAGGAAACACTGAAGCTTTCTTT,CAISMTGNTEAFF
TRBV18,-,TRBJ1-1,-,TGTGCCAGCTCACCACAGGAGACTGAAGCTTTCTTT,CASSPQETEAFF
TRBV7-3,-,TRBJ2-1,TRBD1,TGTGCCAGCAGCTTAGGGGCCGGGACAGCCTACAATGAGCAGTTCTTC,CASSLGAGTAYNEQFF
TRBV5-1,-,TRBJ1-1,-,TGCGCCAGCAGCCCGGGGGGGCTGGACACTGAAGCTTTCTTT,CASSPGGLDTEAFF
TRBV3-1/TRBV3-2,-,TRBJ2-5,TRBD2,TGTGCCAGCAGCCCATTAGACACCGGGAGGGAGACCCAGTACTTC,CASSPLDTGRETQYF
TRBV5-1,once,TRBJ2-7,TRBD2,TGCGCCAGCAGCTTGCCACTAGCGGGAGGGGGCGAGCAGTACTTC,CASSLPLAGGGEQYF
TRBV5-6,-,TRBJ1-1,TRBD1,TGTGCCAGCAGCTTGGTTCGGGACAGGGGTTCCGCTGAAGCTTTCTTT,CASSLVRDRGSAEAFF
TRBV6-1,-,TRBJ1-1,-,TGTGCCAGCAGTGAAGGCGGGACTGAAGCTTTCTTT,CASSEGGTEAFF
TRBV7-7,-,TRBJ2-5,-,TGTGCTAGCAGCCCACGGGCCGGGAGCGGTGAGACCCAGTACTTC,CASSPRAGSGETQYF
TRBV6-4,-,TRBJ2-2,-,TGTGCCAGCAGTGCGCGGCTGGTGAACACCGGGGAGCTGTTTTTT,CASSARLVNTGELFF
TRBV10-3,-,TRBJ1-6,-,TGTGCCATCAGGGCAGGGGAAGATTCACCCCTCCACTTT,CAIRAGEDSPLHF
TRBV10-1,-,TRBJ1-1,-,TGCGCCAGCAGTGGGGCAGGGGAGAACACTGAAGCTTTCTTT,CASSGAGENTEAFF
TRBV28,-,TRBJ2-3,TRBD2,TGTGCCAGCAGTCCCGGGACTAGCGGGCCCCCAGCGCAGTATTTT,CASSPGTSGPPAQYF
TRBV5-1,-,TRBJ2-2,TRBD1,TGCGCCAGCAGCTCGACGACAGGGGTCTCCGGGGAGCTGTTTTTT,CASSSTTGVSGELFF
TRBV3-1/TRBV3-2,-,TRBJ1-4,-,TGTGCCAGCGCCTTTAGGGGCGATGAAAAACTGTTTTTT,CASAFRGDEKLFF
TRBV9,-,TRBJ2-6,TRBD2,TGTGCCAGCAGCTCCTCGGGACTAGCGTTAGGGGCCAACGTCCTGACTTTC,CASSSSGLALGANVLTF
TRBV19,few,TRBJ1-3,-,TGTGCCAGTAGTATAGGAGGCGGATTCTCTGGAAACACCATATATTTT,CASSIGGGFSGNTIYF
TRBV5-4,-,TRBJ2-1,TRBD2,TGTGCCAGCAGCTCATCTGGGACTAGCGGTAGGAATGAGCAGTTCTTC,CASSSSGTSGRNEQFF
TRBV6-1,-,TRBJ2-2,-,TGTGCCAGCAGTTCCTCGAACACCGGGGAGCTGTTTTTT,CASSSSNTGELFF
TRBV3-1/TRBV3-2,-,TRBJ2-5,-,TGTGCCAGCAGCCAAGTAAAGCAGACCCAGTACTTC,CASSQVKQTQYF
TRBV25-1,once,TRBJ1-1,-,TGTGCCAGCAGGGATTGGAGGGGAAGGAACACTGAAGCTTTCTTT,CASRDWRGRNTEAFF
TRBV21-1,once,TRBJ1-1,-,TGTGCCAGCAGCAAAGGAAGACAGGGTAAGGGGGCTTTCTTT,CASSKGRQGKGAFF
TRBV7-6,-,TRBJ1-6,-,TGTGCCAGCAGCTTAGCTAGCTCCTATAATTCACCCCTCCACTTT,CASSLASSYNSPLHF
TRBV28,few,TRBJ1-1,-,TGTGCCAGCAGGGAGCTTGGGGCGAGGGCTTTCTTT,CASRELGARAFF
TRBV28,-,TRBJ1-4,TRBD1,TGTGCCAGCAGTTCAGGACAGGCTGAAAAACTGTTTTTT,CASSSGQAEKLFF
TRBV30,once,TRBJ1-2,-,TGTGCCTGGAGAGGAGGGAACTATGGCTACACCTTC,CAWRGGNYGYTF
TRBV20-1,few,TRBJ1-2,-,TGCAGTGCTATGAGGGTTTCTGGCTACACCTTC,CSAMRVSGYTF
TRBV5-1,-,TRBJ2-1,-,TGCGCCAGCAGCTTGGAACCGGCCTACAATGAGCAGTTCTTC,CASSLEPAYNEQFF
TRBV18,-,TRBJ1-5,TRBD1,TGTGCCAGCTCACCTCAGGGGGATCAGCCCCAGCATTTT,CASSPQGDQPQHF
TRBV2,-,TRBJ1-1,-,TGTGCCAGCAGTTTACTACAGGGTGTTGACACTGAAGCTTTCTTT,CASSLLQGVDTEAFF
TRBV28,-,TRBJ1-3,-,TGTGCCAGCAGTTCGGCTGGAAACACCATATATTTT,CASSSAGNTIYF
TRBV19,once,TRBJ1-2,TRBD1,TGTGCCAGTAGGTACAGGGGTCCCCTCTATGGCTACACCTTC,CASRYRGPLYGYTF
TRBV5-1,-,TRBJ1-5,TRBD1,TGCGCCAGCAGCCCAACTACAGGGGTGAATCAGCCCCAGCATTTT,CASSPTTGVNQPQHF
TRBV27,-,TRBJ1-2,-,TGTGCCAGCGCCCTCAGCCTGTCAGGGCGGGGAGGCTACACCTTC,CASALSLSGRGGYTF
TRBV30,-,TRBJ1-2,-,TGTGCCTGGAGTGTAGGGCAGGGAGGAGGCTACACCTTC,CAWSVGQGGGYTF
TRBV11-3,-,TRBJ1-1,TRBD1,TGTGCCAGCAGCCGGGACAGAGATTCTAGAGCTTTCTTT,CASSRDRDSRAFF
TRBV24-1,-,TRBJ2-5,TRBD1,TGTGCCACCTCTCAGCCGGCCAGGGGGCAAGAGACCCAGTACTTC,CATSQPARGQETQYF